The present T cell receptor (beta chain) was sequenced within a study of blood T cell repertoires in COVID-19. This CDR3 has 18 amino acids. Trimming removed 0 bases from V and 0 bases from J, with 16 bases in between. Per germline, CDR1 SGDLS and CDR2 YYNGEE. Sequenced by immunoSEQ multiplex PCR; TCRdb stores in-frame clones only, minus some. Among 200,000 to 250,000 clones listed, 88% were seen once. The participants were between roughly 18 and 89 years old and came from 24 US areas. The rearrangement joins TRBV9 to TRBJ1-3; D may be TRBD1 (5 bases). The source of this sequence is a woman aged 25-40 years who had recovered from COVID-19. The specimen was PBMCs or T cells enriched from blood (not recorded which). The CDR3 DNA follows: TGTGCCAGCAGCGTAGCTACGGGGGACGGGATCTCTGGAAACACCATATATTTT. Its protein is CASSVATGDGISGNTIYF.